Listed below are T cell receptor beta chains from one sample, sequenced in a study of regulatory T cells in long-lasting Graves disease. Each CDR3 protein gets one entry after TCRdb re-called the multiplex PCR reads with MiXCR. The sample includes approximately 470,000 distinct CDR3 sequences, about a sixth of them seen just once. Another study also made use of these data, one on T cells in Graves' hyperthyroidism and ophthalmopathy.

Sequencing was performed on peripheral blood mononuclear cells (PBMCs), taken at new diagnosis, from a patient treated with antithyroid drugs. These TCRs come from a middle-aged man with Graves disease. CDR3s include the opening cysteine and the closing phenylalanine or tryptophan. The D gene is left open where the match is weak. Only some rows state a clone size, as once, few, many or a class for expanded clones.

clone size	V gene	D gene	J gene	CDR3 protein	CDR3 DNA
few	TRBV9	TRBD1	TRBJ1-1	CASSVDPTGGLLDTEAFF	TGTGCCAGCAGCGTGGACCCGACAGGGGGGTTATTAGATACTGAAGCTTTCTTT
NA	TRBV5-1	TRBD2	TRBJ2-1	CASSLAGLARDEQFF	TGTGCCAGCAGCTTAGCTGGACTAGCGCGGGATGAGCAGTTCTTC
NA	TRBV20-1	NA	TRBJ1-5	CSATHRGGQPQHF	TGCAGTGCTACTCATCGGGGCGGACAGCCCCAGCATTTT
many	TRBV28	TRBD1	TRBJ2-1	CASSGDRVGNEQFF	TGTGCCAGCAGTGGGGACAGGGTGGGGAATGAGCAGTTCTTC
NA	TRBV28	TRBD2	TRBJ2-7	CASSRRLATYEQYF	TGTGCCAGCAGCCGGAGACTAGCGACCTACGAGCAGTACTTC
few	TRBV30	NA	TRBJ2-7	CAWSTPIGGWSHEQYF	TGTGCCTGGAGTACGCCTATCGGAGGGTGGTCTCACGAGCAGTACTTC
few	TRBV12-3/TRBV12-4	NA	TRBJ1-2	CASSFGQVYGYTF	TGTGCCAGCAGTTTTGGGCAGGTCTATGGCTACACCTTC
many	TRBV13	TRBD1	TRBJ2-1	CASSRGQYMDEQFF	TGTGCCAGCAGCCGGGGACAGTATATGGATGAGCAGTTCTTC
many	TRBV5-1	TRBD2	TRBJ2-5	CASSSTGLQETQYF	TGCGCCAGCAGCTCTACGGGACTACAAGAGACCCAGTACTTC
NA	TRBV6-2/TRBV6-3	NA	TRBJ2-5	CASSSGPKETQYF	TGTGCCAGCAGTTCAGGACCAAAAGAGACCCAGTACTTC
many	TRBV18	TRBD1	TRBJ1-5	CASSPLGTGAEAQHF	TGTGCCAGCTCACCACTTGGGACAGGGGCTGAAGCCCAGCATTTT
many	TRBV5-1	NA	TRBJ1-1	CASSFGGGVTEAFF	TGCGCCAGCAGCTTCGGGGGTGGGGTCACTGAAGCTTTCTTT
many	TRBV12-3/TRBV12-4	TRBD1	TRBJ2-3	CASREDRGRYTDTQYF	TGTGCCAGCAGGGAGGACAGGGGGAGATACACAGATACGCAGTATTTT
NA	TRBV6-1	TRBD2	TRBJ2-5	CASRSSGTMYQETQYF	TGTGCCAGCAGGTCTAGCGGGACTATGTACCAAGAGACCCAGTACTTC
NA	TRBV7-2	NA	TRBJ1-2	CASSSRIGDYGYTF	TGTGCCAGCAGCTCCAGGATAGGCGACTATGGCTACACCTTC
few	TRBV9	TRBD2	TRBJ2-4	CASSVGLAGGIQYF	TGTGCCAGCAGCGTAGGACTAGCGGGGGGGATTCAGTACTTC
few	TRBV29-1	NA	TRBJ1-2	CSVSGGVGYGYTF	TGCAGCGTCTCGGGGGGGGTAGGATATGGCTACACCTTC
many	TRBV28	NA	TRBJ2-7	CASSLYGYEQYF	TGTGCCAGCAGTTTATATGGCTACGAGCAGTACTTC
NA	TRBV19	NA	TRBJ2-1	CASSSRGGNEQFF	TGTGCCAGTAGTTCGAGGGGGGGCAATGAGCAGTTCTTC
many	TRBV7-6	TRBD2	TRBJ2-1	CASSLDVGGPEVFF	TGTGCCAGCAGCTTAGACGTGGGAGGGCCGGAAGTGTTCTTC
few	TRBV19	NA	TRBJ2-1	CASSIEGVGNEQFF	TGTGCCAGTAGTATAGAAGGGGTAGGAAATGAGCAGTTCTTC
many	TRBV24-1	TRBD2	TRBJ2-1	CATSAAGVGNEQFF	TGTGCCACCAGTGCGGCGGGAGTGGGGAATGAGCAGTTCTTC
few	TRBV6-5	NA	TRBJ2-7	CASSYSAPQREQYF	TGTGCCAGCAGTTACTCGGCTCCTCAACGCGAGCAGTACTTC
many	TRBV30	NA	TRBJ2-5	CAWSVGELQETQYF	TGTGCCTGGAGTGTTGGGGAGCTACAAGAGACCCAGTACTTC
few	TRBV7-9	TRBD2	TRBJ2-7	CASSLGGLDASEQYF	TGTGCCAGCAGCTTAGGGGGACTAGATGCCTCCGAGCAGTACTTC
many	TRBV6-1	TRBD1	TRBJ1-2	CASSEEVGTGPNYGYTF	TGTGCCAGCAGTGAAGAAGTTGGGACAGGACCTAACTATGGCTACACCTTC
many	TRBV30	NA	TRBJ1-5	CAWTGAVNQPQHF	TGTGCCTGGACAGGGGCAGTCAATCAGCCCCAGCATTTT
few	TRBV6-1	NA	TRBJ1-2	CASSSHHYGYTF	TGTGCCAGCAGCTCTCACCACTATGGCTACACCTTC
NA	TRBV6-1	NA	TRBJ2-2	CASRPRRDTGELFF	TGTGCCAGCCGCCCGCGGCGGGACACCGGGGAGCTGTTTTTT
many	TRBV29-1	NA	TRBJ1-1	CSVEVRAATEAFF	TGCAGCGTTGAAGTTCGGGCGGCCACTGAAGCTTTCTTT
NA	TRBV20-1	NA	TRBJ1-4	CSAITNEKLFF	TGCAGTGCTATAACTAATGAAAAACTGTTTTTT
NA	TRBV28	NA	TRBJ1-4	CANSLFPAPGAQEKLFF	TGTGCCAACAGTTTATTTCCGGCCCCGGGGGCGCAGGAAAAACTGTTTTTT
once	TRBV6-1	NA	TRBJ1-2	CASSKDSQNYGYTF	TGTGCCAGCAGTAAGGACAGCCAAAACTATGGCTACACCTTC
many	TRBV7-9	TRBD1	TRBJ2-5	CASSHTKTGKETQYF	TGTGCCAGCAGCCATACCAAGACAGGGAAGGAGACCCAGTACTTC
many	TRBV12-3/TRBV12-4	NA	TRBJ2-1	CASSFGGAYNEQFF	TGTGCCAGCAGTTTCGGCGGGGCCTACAATGAGCAGTTCTTC
NA	TRBV5-1	TRBD1	TRBJ2-7	CASTNRTGRSGYEQYF	TGCGCCAGCACGAACCGGACAGGGAGAAGCGGTTACGAGCAGTACTTC